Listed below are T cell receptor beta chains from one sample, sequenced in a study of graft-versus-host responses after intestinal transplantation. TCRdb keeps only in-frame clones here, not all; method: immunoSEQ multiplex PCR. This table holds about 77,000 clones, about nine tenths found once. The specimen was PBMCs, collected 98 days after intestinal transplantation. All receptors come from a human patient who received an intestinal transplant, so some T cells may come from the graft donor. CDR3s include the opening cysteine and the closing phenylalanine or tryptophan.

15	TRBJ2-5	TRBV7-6	CASSSTGGLRETQYF
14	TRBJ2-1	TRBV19	CASSNPPRGPEQFF
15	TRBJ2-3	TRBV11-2	CASSLTTSSTDTQYF
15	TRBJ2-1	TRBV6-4	CASSDSAGGSGEQFF
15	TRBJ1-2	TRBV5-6	CASSPLGTDANGYTF
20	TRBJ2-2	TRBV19	CASSIFLWSGDSANTGELFF
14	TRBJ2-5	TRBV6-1	CASGTSGRQETQYF
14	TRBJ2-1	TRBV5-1	CASSTGLSNNEQFF
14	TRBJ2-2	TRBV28	CASSFRTNTGELFF
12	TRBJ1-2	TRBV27	CASSSWGNGYTF
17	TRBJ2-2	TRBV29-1	CSVAGGRAQLGTGELFF
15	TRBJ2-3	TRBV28	CASSLEQGRTDTQYF
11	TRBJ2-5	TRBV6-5	CASSVWTGEYF
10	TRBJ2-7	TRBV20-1	CSASLREQYF
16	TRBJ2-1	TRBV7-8	CASSFLPWVTYNEQFF
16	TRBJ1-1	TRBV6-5	CASSYSGARGDTEAFF
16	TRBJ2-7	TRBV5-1	CASSPGLAGGAYEQYF
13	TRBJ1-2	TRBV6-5	CASSYSEGYGYTF
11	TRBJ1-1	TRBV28	CASSRDTEAFF
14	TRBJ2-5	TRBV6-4	CASSPPTGDETQYF
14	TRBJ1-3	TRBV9	CASSERLSGNTIYF
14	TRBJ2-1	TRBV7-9	CASSPPSPGNEQFF
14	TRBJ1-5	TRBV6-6	CASSYSRVNQPQHF
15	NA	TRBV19	CASKDSGAAPYEQYF
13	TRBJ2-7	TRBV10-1	CASSESRTDEQYF
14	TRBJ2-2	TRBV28	CASSLPGRSGELFF
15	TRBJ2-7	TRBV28	CASSLQSPYSYEQYF
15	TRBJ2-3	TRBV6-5	CASRRYTGGTDTQYF
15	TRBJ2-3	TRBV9	CASSASGGESDTQYF
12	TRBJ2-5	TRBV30	CAWSAGGETQYF
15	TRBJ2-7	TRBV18	CASHLTSGRIDEQYF
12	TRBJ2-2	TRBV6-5	CASRRDTGELFF
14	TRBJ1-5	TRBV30	CAWSEPGPHQPQHF
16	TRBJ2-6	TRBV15	CATSRDLVSGANVLTF
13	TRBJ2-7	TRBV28	CASSYNKEYEQYF